Listed here are 12 T cell receptor beta chains from one sample, sequenced in a study of shared clonotypes between healthy human individuals. Assay: immunoSEQ multiplex PCR; the TCRdb copy retains only in-frame clones and omits some. Altogether 2 million or so clones are present, roughly 95% being singletons, with the ten largest covering roughly 1%. Naive CD8 cells comprised CD45RO-negative, CCR7-positively selected cells, excluding terminally differentiated effector memory CD45RA+ cells. The material sequenced was naive CD8+ T cells sorted from blood. The origin of the receptors is a man younger than 30 in good health.

The chain uses TRBV7-9 and TRBJ2-5; 7 nucleotides match TRBD1. Germline CDR1 and CDR2: SEHNR and FQNEAQ (reference sequence). This CDR3 is 14 amino acids long. V was clipped by 1 base and J by 5 bases; unmatched bases: 4. Here the CDR3 reads CASSLETGWETQYF. The CDR3 nucleotides read TGTGCCAGCAGCTTAGAGACAGGGTGGGAGACCCAGTACTTC.

This chain uses TRBV4-1 with TRBJ1-1, with D possibly being TRBD1 (6 bases). The ends were cut back, 5 bases at V and 3 bases at J, with 10 bases in the middle. The germline V gene has CDR1 MGHRA and CDR2 YSYEKL. The CDR3 extends over 13 amino acids. CDR3 bases: TGCGCCAGCAGCTATAGGGGGGACACTGAAGCTTTCTTT. Amino acids: CASSYRGDTEAFF.

The chain is built from TRBV28 and TRBJ2-1, with a weak D call TRBD2 (5 bases). V dropped 7 bases and J dropped 0 bases, with 7 bases sitting between them. CDR1 is MDHEN, CDR2 SYDVKM, per germline. The CDR3 totals 13 residues. The CDR3 bases are TGTGCCAGCACCGGGGACTCCTACAATGAGCAGTTCTTC. Translated: CASTGDSYNEQFF.

V gene TRBV19 combines with J gene TRBJ2-7; 12 bases are shared with TRBD1. The germline CDR1 and CDR2 sequences are LNHDA and SQIVND (reference sequence). The trim removed 4 bases at V and 5 bases at J, leaving 6 bases unmatched. The CDR3 sequence is 15 residues long. The CDR3 DNA reads as TGTGCCAGTAGTACGACCGGGACAGGGGGCGACGAGCAGTACTTC. It translates to CASSTTGTGGDEQYF.

The rearrangement uses TRBV4-2 and TRBJ1-1; 7 bases agree with TRBD1. The CDR3 loop spans 15 amino acids. Germline V CDR1 and CDR2: LGHNA, YNFKEQ. Unmatched junction bases numbered 7, after V lost 1 base and J lost 5 bases. The CDR3 protein is CASSQVEGAVTEAFF. CDR3 bases: TGTGCCAGCAGCCAAGTTGAGGGGGCGGTTACTGAAGCTTTCTTT.

This sequence joins TRBV13 and TRBJ2-1, with 10 bases aligning to TRBD1. The V gene's germline CDR1 is PRHDT and CDR2 FYEKMQ (reference sequence). The CDR3 spans 13 residues. The CDR3 nucleotides read TGTGCTTCGACAGGGGGCCTATGGAATGAGCAGTTCTTC. Encoded protein: CASTGGLWNEQFF.

This chain links TRBV9 with TRBJ2-3, with a tentative D call TRBD2 (5 bases). This CDR3 contains 17 residues. Per the germline V gene, CDR1 is SGDLS and CDR2 is YYNGEE. V was clipped by 0 bases and J by 2 bases, with 16 bases between them. The CDR3 coding sequence is TGTGCCAGCAGCGTAGAGGGTAGCGAATCATACACAGATACGCAGTATTTT. Its translation: CASSVEGSESYTDTQYF.

In its sample, this clone was seen a few times. The V gene is TRBV11-2, the J gene TRBJ1-6; D gene unclear. Germline lookup yields CDR1 SGHAT and CDR2 FQNNGV. CDR3 length: 15 amino acids. V lost 0 bases to trimming and J lost 10 bases, with 13 bases between them. The CDR3 here is CASSLDGVGSSPLHF. For the CDR3, the DNA is TGTGCCAGCAGCTTAGATGGAGTGGGGTCGTCACCCCTCCACTTT.

With regard to this clone: Other DNA sequences in this specimen translate into the identical CDR3. The chain is built from TRBV27 and TRBJ2-7; D gene ambiguous. The CDR3 consists of 11 residues. Looked up from germline, CDR1 is MNHEY and CDR2 is SMNVEV (reference sequence). Trimming removed 3 bases at V and 5 bases at J, with 5 bases between. As DNA, the CDR3 is TGTGCCAGCAGTTTTGGGCACGAGCAGTACTTC. This gives the protein CASSFGHEQYF.

The V call is TRBV27, the J call TRBJ2-7, with 16 bases aligning to TRBD2. V was clipped by 3 bases and J by 6 bases; unmatched bases: 5. This CDR3 spans 16 amino acids. Germline V gene data show CDR1 as MNHEY and CDR2 as SMNVEV (reference sequence). The chain's CDR3 is CASSLGLAGGPGEQYF. The CDR3 bases are TGTGCCAGCAGTTTGGGACTAGCGGGAGGGCCTGGCGAGCAGTACTTC.

A note on this clone: The junction shows a germline mismatch at one end, possibly a read error. This CDR3 reads CASSPSPGENEQFF. CDR3 coding DNA: TGTGCTAGCAGCCCCTCCCCCGGGGAAAATGAGCAGTTCTTC. The rearrangement joins TRBV7-7 to TRBJ2-1; D might be TRBD2 (5 bases). The CDR3 length is 14 residues. From germline, CDR1 is SSHAT and CDR2 FNYEAQ (reference sequence).

This chain uses TRBV5-1 with TRBJ2-7, with 10 bases matching TRBD2. V lost 0 bases, J lost 4 bases, and 7 bases stayed unmatched. The CDR3 contains 16 residues. In germline, CDR1 is SGHRS, CDR2 YFSETQ. In nucleotides, the CDR3 is TGCGCCAGCAGCTTGGCCGGGATAGCGGGAGGTTACGAGCAGTACTTC. Its protein is CASSLAGIAGGYEQYF.